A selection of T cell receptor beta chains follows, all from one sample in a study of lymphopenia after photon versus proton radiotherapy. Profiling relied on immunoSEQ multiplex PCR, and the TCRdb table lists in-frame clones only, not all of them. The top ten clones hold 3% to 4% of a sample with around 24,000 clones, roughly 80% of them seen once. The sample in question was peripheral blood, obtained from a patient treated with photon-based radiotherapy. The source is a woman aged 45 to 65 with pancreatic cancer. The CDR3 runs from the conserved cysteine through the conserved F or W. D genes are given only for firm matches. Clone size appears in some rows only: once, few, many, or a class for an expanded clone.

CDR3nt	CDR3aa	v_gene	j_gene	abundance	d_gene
TGTGCCAGTAGTTCGGCAGGGTGGAACACTGAAGCTTTCTTT	CASSSAGWNTEAFF	TRBV19	TRBJ1-1	few	NA
TGTGCCAGCAGTTACGAACAGGGTAGGGGGAGAGCTTTCTTT	CASSYEQGRGRAFF	TRBV28	TRBJ1-1	NA	NA
TGTGCCAGTAGTCAACCCGGGACAGGGCAAATCTACGAGCAGTACTTC	CASSQPGTGQIYEQYF	TRBV19	TRBJ2-7	NA	TRBD1
TGTGCCAGCAGTGATTTGGGCTACGAGCAGTACTTC	CASSDLGYEQYF	TRBV2	TRBJ2-7	once	NA
TGTGCCAGCAGTTCCAAAACCGGCCGCGGGGGCACTAGCACAGATACGCAGTATTTT	CASSSKTGRGGTSTDTQYF	TRBV28	TRBJ2-3	NA	NA
TGTGCCAGCAGCGTAGCTGGGGACAGCGGTAATGAAAAACTGTTTTTT	CASSVAGDSGNEKLFF	TRBV9	TRBJ1-4	NA	TRBD1
TGTGCCAGCAGTTTATGGACTAGCGGGAGTAGTGAGCAGTTCTTC	CASSLWTSGSSEQFF	TRBV28	TRBJ2-1	once	TRBD2
TGTGCTAGTGCCCGAGGACGGGACGAAAAGACCCAGTACTTC	CASARGRDEKTQYF	TRBV12-5	TRBJ2-5	NA	NA
TGCGCCAGCGCCCCCGGGGGGACAGGATCCTACGAGCAGTACTTC	CASAPGGTGSYEQYF	TRBV5-1	TRBJ2-7	few	NA
TGTGCCAGTAGTGAGGAGGCGGGCTCTGGAAACACCATATATTTT	CASSEEAGSGNTIYF	TRBV19	TRBJ1-3	NA	NA
TGCAGCCTCCAAGGACTAGCGGGACCCGGCTCCTACAATGAGCAGTTCTTC	CSLQGLAGPGSYNEQFF	TRBV29-1	TRBJ2-1	few	TRBD2
TGTGCCAGCAGCGAGTCGCCCGGGGGGCTTCAGCCCCAGCATTTT	CASSESPGGLQPQHF	TRBV9	TRBJ1-5	NA	NA
TGTGCCAGTAGTAGGGCAGGGGTAGGTAATTCACCCCTCCACTTT	CASSRAGVGNSPLHF	TRBV19	TRBJ1-6	NA	NA
TGTGCCAGCAGCTTATCACAGATCACAGATACGCAGTATTTT	CASSLSQITDTQYF	TRBV7-9	TRBJ2-3	NA	NA